The 30 T cell receptor beta chains below were found in one sample sequenced in a study of T-cell reconstitution after alpha-beta-depleted transplantation in children. It was with unique molecular identifiers that the TCRbeta library was prepared. TCRdb used MiXCR to reprocess the PCR reads, holding one entry per CDR3 protein. The table lists a few hundred thousand distinct CDR3 sequences, around 17% of them singletons. Sequencing used PBMCs from the stem cell graft donor, obtained from the stem cell graft. The source of these receptors is a human donor who donated a stem cell graft to a child with acute lymphoblastic leukemia.

This clonotype has just a few counts. This sequence joins TRBV11-1 and TRBJ2-6; 7 bases agree with TRBD1. The CDR3 has 20 amino acids. Germline-derived CDR1 and CDR2 are SGHAT and FQDESV (reference sequence). V gave up 1 base and J gave up 2 bases; unmatched junction bases: 14. The CDR3: CASSLGLFRDQGAGANVLTF. In DNA form, the CDR3 reads TGTGCCAGCAGCTTAGGACTCTTCCGGGACCAGGGGGCTGGGGCCAACGTCCTGACTTTC.

There are a few counts of this clonotype. The chain joins TRBV7-8 to TRBJ2-2; 7 bases match TRBD1. In germline, CDR1 is SGHVS, CDR2 FQNEAQ. V gave up 5 bases and J gave up 3 bases; unmatched junction bases: 3. The CDR3 is made up of 14 amino acids. The CDR3 loop reads CASSPGTDTGELFF. As DNA, the CDR3 is TGTGCCAGCAGCCCCGGGACAGACACCGGGGAGCTGTTTTTT.

This clonotype was found a few times. The chain has TRBV12-3 or TRBV12-4 and TRBJ1-2; unclear D gene. Trimming cost V 3 bases and J 0 bases, with 8 bases left between them. CDR3 length: 14 amino acids. The CDR3 is CASSFTGTNYGYTF. DNA for the CDR3: TGTGCCAGCAGTTTCACCGGGACTAACTATGGCTACACCTTC.

This clonotype was counted a few times. The rearrangement links TRBV27 to TRBJ2-7; D is uncertain. Germline assignment: CDR1 MNHEY and CDR2 SMNVEV (reference sequence). This CDR3 contains 13 residues. Trimming took off 5 bases at V and 2 bases at J, with 10 bases between the two ends. CDR3 DNA sequence: TGTGCCAGCAGTCACAGCCAAACCTACGAGCAGTACTTC. It specifies CASSHSQTYEQYF.

The J gene is TRBJ2-3, the V gene TRBV11-2; a weak D match, TRBD2 (5 bases). The ends were cut back, 3 bases at V and 5 bases at J, with 18 bases in the middle. CDR1 SGHAT and CDR2 FQNNGV come from the germline V gene. This CDR3 has 16 amino acids. Here the CDR3 DNA reads TGTGCCAGCAGCTTCCGATTGCGGGCTTCGGAAGATACGCAGTATTTT. Amino acids: CASSFRLRASEDTQYF.

The chain is built from TRBV12-3 or TRBV12-4 and TRBJ2-1; D gene ambiguous. This CDR3 has 11 amino acids. V lost 6 bases to trimming and J lost 14 bases, with 14 bases between them. Written as DNA, the CDR3 is TGTGCCAGCAGCTTCGCGAGGTTTGAGTTCTTC. It specifies CASSFARFEFF.

The chain employs TRBV7-9 and TRBJ2-7, with D unresolved. Germline V gives CDR1 SEHNR, CDR2 FQNEAQ (reference sequence). The CDR3 is made up of 12 amino acids. The V gene lost 2 bases and the J gene lost 4 bases, with 6 bases spanning the gap. The CDR3 loop is CASSLIEYEQYF. CDR3 DNA sequence: TGTGCCAGCAGCTTAATCGAATACGAGCAGTACTTC. Full variable domain (remainder filled in from reference TRBV7-9 and TRBJ2-7): DTGVSQNPRHKITKRGQNVTFRCDPISEHNRLYWYRQTLGQGPEFLTYFQNEAQLEKSRLLSDRFSAERPKGSFSTLEIQRTEQGDSAMYLCASSLIEYEQYFGPGTRLTVT.

This clonotype was found a few times. V and J are TRBV27 and TRBJ1-2; D gene ambiguous. V was clipped by 2 bases and J by 7 bases, with 8 bases between them. The CDR3 loop spans 12 amino acids. The germline gives CDR1 MNHEY, CDR2 SMNVEV (reference sequence). The CDR3 protein is CASSLGGVGYTF. CDR3 bases: TGTGCCAGCAGTTTAGGTGGGGTTGGCTACACCTTC.

The chain has TRBV6-6 and TRBJ1-4; D unclear. Trimming removed 8 bases at V and 7 bases at J, with 11 bases between. Germline V gene lookup returns CDR1 MNHNY and CDR2 SVGAGI (reference sequence). CDR3 length: 12 amino acids. The chain's CDR3 is CASGLSGEKLFF. For the CDR3, the DNA is TGTGCCAGCGGGTTAAGTGGTGAAAAACTGTTTTTT.

The chain has TRBV20-1 and TRBJ2-1; D remains unclear. Germline V gives CDR1 DFQATT, CDR2 SNEGSKA (reference sequence). V was pared by 2 bases and J by 6 bases, with 11 bases between. The CDR3 contains 13 residues. CDR3 DNA: TGCAGTGCTAGACGTCATGCTGGCAATGAGCAGTTCTTC. It codes for CSARRHAGNEQFF.

In this sample, this clonotype turned up many times. This sequence joins TRBV7-9 and TRBJ2-5; the D is unclear. V was shortened by 5 bases and J by 0 bases, with 16 bases between the two germline ends. The CDR3 extends over 16 amino acids. CDR1 is SEHNR and CDR2 is FQNEAQ in the germline V gene (reference sequence). The CDR3 DNA follows: TGTGCCAGCAGCCCCCCGGGTGGGATGTACCAAGAGACCCAGTACTTC. Protein sequence: CASSPPGGMYQETQYF.

This clonotype showed up many times. The chain is built from TRBV29-1 and TRBJ2-5; D may be TRBD2 (6 bases). Germline assignment: CDR1 SQVTM and CDR2 ANQGSEA. V dropped 2 bases and J dropped 1 base, with 14 bases sitting between them. This CDR3 has 15 residues. CDR3: CSVERPSARQETQYF. The DNA for the CDR3 is TGCAGCGTTGAAAGACCTAGCGCCCGCCAAGAGACCCAGTACTTC.

This chain joins TRBV7-2 and TRBJ2-2, with 7 bases that match TRBD1. The J segment lost 7 bases and the V segment lost 6 bases, leaving 11 bases of the junction unmatched. The germline V gene has CDR1 SGHTA and CDR2 FQGNSA. The CDR3 contains 15 residues. The CDR3 spells CASRTRQGRIGELFF. In DNA form, the CDR3 reads TGTGCCAGCAGAACCCGACAGGGACGGATCGGGGAGCTGTTTTTT.

V and J are TRBV30 and TRBJ2-1, with 8 nucleotides matching TRBD2. The V gene's germline CDR1 is GTSNPN and CDR2 SVGIG (reference sequence). The CDR3 has 14 amino acids. The trim removed 3 bases at V and 5 bases at J, leaving 6 bases unmatched. CDR3 nucleotides: TGTGCCTGGAGACCAGCGGGAGTTCACAATGAGCAGTTCTTC. Its protein is CAWRPAGVHNEQFF.

J is TRBJ2-7 and V is TRBV7-3, with TRBD2 matching over 8 bases. J was trimmed by 6 bases and V by 5 bases; bases with no gene match: 6. This CDR3 is 13 amino acids long. Germline V gene data show CDR1 as SGHTA and CDR2 as FQGTGA. Here the CDR3 reads CASSPTSVGEQYF. The CDR3, as DNA: TGTGCCAGCAGCCCGACTAGCGTGGGCGAGCAGTACTTC.

This clonotype was observed a handful of times. The chain employs TRBV5-1 and TRBJ2-2; 12 bases fit TRBD2. CDR1 SGHRS and CDR2 YFSETQ come from the germline V gene. The CDR3 is 16 residues long. V gave up 1 base and J gave up 4 bases; unmatched junction bases: 2. The CDR3 protein is CASSLTSGRSTGELFF. The CDR3 DNA reads TGCGCCAGCAGCTTGACTAGCGGGAGGTCCACCGGGGAGCTGTTTTTT.

The chain combines TRBV5-1 with TRBJ2-7; no definite D call. Germline values: CDR1 SGHRS, CDR2 YFSETQ. This CDR3 region has 15 residues. The V and J ends lost 6 bases and 0 bases respectively, with 16 bases between them. The CDR3 region is CASTRMGGNSYEQYF. CDR3 sequence (DNA): TGCGCCAGCACCCGGATGGGCGGCAACTCCTACGAGCAGTACTTC.

The V gene is TRBV29-1, the J gene TRBJ2-7, with 10 bases identical to TRBD2. The CDR3 is 13 amino acids. Germline assignment: CDR1 SQVTM and CDR2 ANQGSEA. The ends lost 3 bases at V and 4 bases at J; junction bases unmatched: 3. The DNA for the CDR3 is TGCAGCGTTGAGTGGACTAGCGGTTACGAGCAGTACTTC. This sequence encodes CSVEWTSGYEQYF.

V and J are TRBV5-6 and TRBJ2-7; D might be TRBD1 (6 bases). The CDR3 extends over 16 amino acids. Per germline, CDR1 SGHDT and CDR2 YYEEEE. V lost 4 bases and J 1 base, leaving 18 bases between the germline ends. The CDR3 sequence is CASSQDGAGVSYEQYF. The CDR3 DNA sequence: TGTGCCAGCAGCCAGGATGGCGCAGGGGTATCCTACGAGCAGTACTTC.

The CDR3 DNA follows: TGCAGTGCTCCCACAGGGGGCAATCAGCCCCAGCATTTT. Its translation is CSAPTGGNQPQHF. V gene TRBV20-1 combines with J gene TRBJ1-5, with 7 positions matching TRBD1. The CDR3 sequence is 13 residues long. Germline V gene lookup returns CDR1 DFQATT and CDR2 SNEGSKA (reference sequence). Trimming at V came to 5 bases and at J to 2 bases, leaving 3 bases not matched to a gene.

V usage is TRBV30 and J usage is TRBJ2-4, with TRBD1 identical over 10 bases. Germline V CDR1 and CDR2: GTSNPN, SVGIG (reference sequence). V trimming: 2 bases; J trimming: 5 bases; junction bases outside the gene matches: 3. The CDR3 is made up of 14 amino acids. The chain's CDR3 is CAWSMTGGENIQYF. The CDR3 DNA follows: TGTGCCTGGAGTATGACAGGGGGCGAAAACATTCAGTACTTC.

A few counts support this clonotype. J is TRBJ2-1 and V is TRBV9; D is unresolved. The CDR3 has 13 amino acids. Germline assignment: CDR1 SGDLS and CDR2 YYNGEE. Between the trimmed V and J ends, which lost 3 bases and 4 bases, there was a span of 8 bases. CDR3 region: CASSGQPYNEQFF. The CDR3 DNA reads as TGTGCCAGCAGCGGACAACCTTACAATGAGCAGTTCTTC.

This clonotype was seen more than once but under ten times. The rearrangement joins TRBV20-1 to TRBJ1-2; D unresolved. The CDR3 consists of 13 residues. V was pared by 0 bases and J by 8 bases, with 13 bases between. Germline CDR1 reads DFQATT; CDR2 reads SNEGSKA (reference sequence). The CDR3 nucleotides read TGCAGTGCTAGAGATGCCAGGAAGGAAGGCTACACCTTC. Encoded protein: CSARDARKEGYTF.

This clonotype has a handful of counts. The chain recombines TRBV20-1 with TRBJ1-1; possibly TRBD1 for D (6 bases). Per germline, CDR1 DFQATT and CDR2 SNEGSKA (reference sequence). V was clipped by 4 bases and J by 6 bases, with 18 bases between them. The CDR3 runs 14 residues. The CDR3 reads CSATLAGGSSEAFF. CDR3 nucleotide sequence: TGCAGTGCTACCCTCGCGGGGGGCAGCTCTGAAGCTTTCTTT.

This clonotype was detected only a few times. The CDR3: CASSQIGTYEQYF. DNA for the CDR3: TGCGCCAGCAGCCAAATAGGGACCTACGAGCAGTACTTC. The chain carries TRBV4-1 and TRBJ2-7, with unresolved D. Germline V gives CDR1 MGHRA, CDR2 YSYEKL. The CDR3 totals 13 residues. With 2 bases removed from V and 2 bases from J, the gap between germline ends came to 7 bases.

The CDR3 DNA follows: TGCAGTGCTAGAGATCCGAGTCTCCAATCCTACAATGAGCAGTTCTTC. Its translation is CSARDPSLQSYNEQFF. The genes are TRBV20-1 and TRBJ2-1, with no clear D. The CDR3 spans 16 residues. Between the trimmed V and J ends, which lost 0 bases and 1 base, there was a span of 13 bases. CDR1 is DFQATT and CDR2 is SNEGSKA in the germline V gene (reference sequence).

This clonotype has a handful of counts. V is TRBV5-1 and J is TRBJ2-7; a weak D match, TRBD2 (5 bases). The CDR3 runs to 13 residues. CDR1 SGHRS and CDR2 YFSETQ come from the germline V gene. V lost 2 bases and J lost 2, with 8 bases in between. DNA for the CDR3: TGCGCCAGCAGCTTCGAGACTACCTACGAGCAGTACTTC. Translated: CASSFETTYEQYF.

This clonotype was observed a few times. The genes are TRBV5-1 and TRBJ2-5; D possibly corresponds to TRBD2 (7 bases). The CDR3 covers 14 residues. V was clipped by 7 bases and J by 0 bases, with 13 bases between them. Germline CDR1 reads SGHRS; CDR2 reads YFSETQ. The CDR3 loop reads CASLGGLYQETQYF. The CDR3 region has the DNA TGCGCCAGCCTCGGGGGGCTGTACCAAGAGACCCAGTACTTC.

Worth noting for this clonotype: A junction end diverges from the germline sequence, so it may reflect a read error. The chain carries TRBV5-6 and TRBJ2-7; perhaps TRBD2 as D (6 bases). This CDR3 spans 13 amino acids. Germline values: CDR1 SGHDT, CDR2 YYEEEE. The CDR3 DNA is TGTGCCAGCGAGCAGCTAGTGACGGGAGAGCCCCTCTTC. This sequence encodes CASEQLVTGEPLF.

The rearrangement links TRBV12-3 or TRBV12-4 to TRBJ1-5, with D tentatively TRBD1 (5 bases). The germline V and J ends were trimmed by 4 bases and 7 bases, with 14 bases remaining between them. The CDR3 has 14 residues. In nucleotides, the CDR3 is TGTGCCAGCAGTTCGGATAGGGGCAGACAGCCCCAGCATTTT. Protein sequence: CASSSDRGRQPQHF.